The 17 T cell receptor beta chains presented below share a single source sample, sequenced in a study of T cell responses to AZD1222 COVID-19 vaccine. Sequencing was performed with immunoSEQ multiplex PCR; in TCRdb, only in-frame clones are kept and a portion is missing. This sample has approximately 73,000 clones, with 80% to 85% found just once. This specimen was peripheral blood, taken on day 0 of AZD1222 vaccination. These receptors came from an adult in good health.

The gene calls are TRBV2 and TRBJ1-5; no firm D call. Between the trimmed V and J ends, which lost 2 bases and 7 bases, there was a span of 18 bases. The CDR3 is 16 amino acids. Germline V CDR1 and CDR2: SNHLY, FYNNEI. The CDR3, as DNA: TGTGCCAGCAGTGAATCGGCAGTTAGCGGGCTACAGCCCCAGCATTTT. This sequence encodes CASSESAVSGLQPQHF.

This chain links TRBV3-1 (or the pseudogene TRBV3-2) with TRBJ1-5; 9 bases match TRBD1. V lost 4 bases, J lost 4 bases, and 5 bases stayed unmatched. CDR3 length equals 15 residues. CDR1 and CDR2 from the germline V gene are LGHDT and YNNKEL (reference sequence). CDR3 in DNA: TGTGCCAGCAGCCGAAACGGGACAGGGAATCAGCCCCAGCATTTT. Translated: CASSRNGTGNQPQHF.

The V call is TRBV18, the J call TRBJ2-5; no definite D call. Trimming removed 6 bases from V and 1 base from J, with 9 bases in between. The germline V gene has CDR1 KGHSH and CDR2 LQKENI. The CDR3 totals 13 residues. DNA for the CDR3: TGTGCCAGCTCGACCGGGCGCCAAGAGACCCAGTACTTC. Protein: CASSTGRQETQYF.

This chain joins TRBV9 and TRBJ2-1; D unclear. Trimming took 4 bases from V and 10 from J, leaving 21 bases between them. The V gene's germline CDR1 is SGDLS and CDR2 YYNGEE. CDR3 size: 15 residues. This CDR3 is CASSSPRVPGEEQFF. CDR3 DNA sequence: TGTGCCAGCAGCTCCCCCCGGGTGCCCGGAGAAGAGCAGTTCTTC.

This clone has a single count. The chain carries TRBV9 and TRBJ1-6, with 9 positions matching TRBD1. J was trimmed by 9 bases and V by 3 bases; bases with no gene match: 4. The CDR3 contains 14 residues. The germline V gene encodes CDR1 SGDLS and CDR2 YYNGEE. Here the CDR3 reads CASSATGGRSPLHF. The CDR3 nucleotides are TGTGCCAGCAGCGCGACAGGGGGGCGTTCACCCCTCCACTTT.

Regarding this clone: The sample contains more than one DNA sequence encoding this CDR3. The CDR3 region has the DNA TGTGCCAGCAGCCTGGGACTAGCGGGAGAGACCCAGTACTTC. Encoded protein: CASSLGLAGETQYF. V gene TRBV7-2 combines with J gene TRBJ2-5; 12 positions agree with TRBD2. Germline V gives CDR1 SGHTA, CDR2 FQGNSA. J gave up 4 bases and V 5 bases, and 2 bases lay outside the gene matches. The CDR3 runs 14 residues.

The chain has TRBV5-4 and TRBJ2-2; 7 bases align to TRBD1. CDR1 is SGHNT and CDR2 is YYREEE in the germline V gene (reference sequence). This CDR3 spans 15 amino acids. V shed 0 bases, J shed 3 bases, and the junction held 2 bases outside the gene matches. DNA for the CDR3: TGTGCCAGCAGCTTGGGACAGGGTCACACCGGGGAGCTGTTTTTT. Amino acid sequence: CASSLGQGHTGELFF.

In its sample, this clone is large. The chain uses TRBV7-9 and TRBJ2-7; TRBD1 aligns across 9 bases. Germline V CDR1 and CDR2: SEHNR, FQNEAQ (reference sequence). J was trimmed by 7 bases and V by 2 bases; bases with no gene match: 12. The CDR3 is made up of 16 amino acids. The CDR3 coding sequence is TGTGCCAGCAGCTTAACAGCGGGACAGGGAGTGGAGGAGCAGTACTTC. This translates into CASSLTAGQGVEEQYF. The full variable domain, in which reference TRBV7-9 and TRBJ2-7 provide the parts outside the CDR3, is DTGVSQNPRHKITKRGQNVTFRCDPISEHNRLYWYRQTLGQGPEFLTYFQNEAQLEKSRLLSDRFSAERPKGSFSTLEIQRTEQGDSAMYLCASSLTAGQGVEEQYFGPGTRLTVT.

This chain connects TRBV19 to TRBJ1-1, with TRBD1 matching 9 bases. From germline, CDR1 is LNHDA and CDR2 SQIVND (reference sequence). The CDR3 is made up of 15 amino acids. The V segment lost 10 bases and the J segment 0 bases; nucleotides outside the gene matches: 9. CDR3 protein: CAILQGAGMNTEAFF. CDR3 nucleotide sequence: TGTGCCATACTACAGGGGGCAGGGATGAACACTGAAGCTTTCTTT.

The rearrangement joins TRBV5-4 to TRBJ1-2; no reliable D call. V was shortened by 1 base and J by 0 bases, with 10 bases between the two germline ends. CDR1 is SGHNT and CDR2 is YYREEE in the germline V gene (reference sequence). This CDR3 spans 15 amino acids. CDR3 protein: CASSLWTRANYGYTF. The CDR3 DNA sequence: TGTGCCAGCAGCTTGTGGACCCGAGCTAACTATGGCTACACCTTC.

This clone is a singleton in its sample. The V call is TRBV5-6, the J call TRBJ1-1; possibly TRBD1 for D (6 bases). V was cut by 5 bases and J by 2 bases, with 13 bases left in between. This CDR3 is built from 14 residues. CDR1 is SGHDT and CDR2 is YYEEEE in the germline V gene. The CDR3 nucleotides are TGTGCCAGCAGGCTACAGGGTCGCAACACTGAAGCTTTCTTT. It codes for CASRLQGRNTEAFF. The complete variable domain, with remaining parts taken from reference TRBV5-6 and TRBJ1-1, reads DAGVTQSPTHLIKTRGQQVTLRCSPKSGHDTVSWYQQALGQGPQFIFQYYEEEERQRGNFPDRFSGHQFPNYSSELNVNALLLGDSALYLCASRLQGRNTEAFFGQGTRLTVV.

The chain is built from TRBV5-6 and TRBJ2-2; the D gene is possibly TRBD2 (6 bases). The germline V and J ends were trimmed by 1 base and 4 bases, with 8 bases remaining between them. Germline loops: CDR1 SGHDT, CDR2 YYEEEE. The length of the CDR3 is 14 residues. CDR3 protein: CASSLRGFTGELFF. The CDR3, as DNA: TGTGCCAGCAGCTTGCGGGGGTTCACCGGGGAGCTGTTTTTT.

This chain joins TRBV3-1 (or the pseudogene TRBV3-2) and TRBJ1-3, with D uncertain. Germline CDR1 and CDR2: LGHDT and YNNKEL (reference sequence). The CDR3 runs to 14 residues. Trimming took 7 bases from V and 0 from J, leaving 10 bases between them. The CDR3, as DNA: TGTGCCAGCACCCTAGGAGGCTCTGGAAACACCATATATTTT. It yields the protein CASTLGGSGNTIYF.

V gene TRBV5-4 combines with J gene TRBJ2-7, with D perhaps matching TRBD2 (6 bases). The CDR3 loop spans 15 amino acids. CDR1 is SGHNT and CDR2 is YYREEE in the germline V gene (reference sequence). V was cut by 3 bases and J by 3 bases, with 16 bases left in between. The CDR3 loop reads CASSSGGVSRYEQYF. The CDR3 DNA sequence: TGTGCCAGCAGCTCGGGCGGGGTCTCCCGCTACGAGCAGTACTTC. The full variable domain, in which reference TRBV5-4 and TRBJ2-7 provide the parts outside the CDR3, is ETGVTQSPTHLIKTRGQQVTLRCSSQSGHNTVSWYQQALGQGPQFIFQYYREEENGRGNFPPRFSGLQFPNYSSELNVNALELDDSALYLCASSSGGVSRYEQYFGPGTRLTVT.

The chain joins TRBV14 to TRBJ2-7, with D unresolved. This CDR3 contains 16 residues. Trimming removed 0 bases at V and 0 bases at J, with 12 bases between. Per the germline V gene, CDR1 is SGHDN and CDR2 is FVKESK. CDR3 bases: TGTGCCAGCAGCCAAGAAGCCGCTTTTGTCTCCTACGAGCAGTACTTC. Protein sequence: CASSQEAAFVSYEQYF.

This chain uses TRBV6-5 with TRBJ2-7; unclear D gene. Trimming left V 8 bases short and J 2 bases short, with 16 bases between. Looked up from germline, CDR1 is MNHEY and CDR2 is SVGAGI. The length of the CDR3 is 14 residues. CDR3 sequence reads: CASRHSASPYEQYF. CDR3 bases: TGTGCCAGCCGACATAGTGCCAGCCCCTACGAGCAGTACTTC.

The J gene is TRBJ1-4, the V gene TRBV20-1; TRBD1 aligns across 8 bases. In germline, CDR1 is DFQATT, CDR2 SNEGSKA (reference sequence). Trimming at V came to 3 bases and at J to 5 bases, leaving 5 bases not matched to a gene. The CDR3 loop spans 14 amino acids. The CDR3 here is CSASRNRGNEKLFF. CDR3 in DNA: TGCAGTGCTAGTCGAAACAGGGGGAATGAAAAACTGTTTTTT.